These 4 T cell receptor beta chains share one sample of origin, sequenced in a study of Tregs in tolerant kidney transplant recipients. Produced via immunoSEQ multiplex PCR; TCRdb's table is partial and in-frame only. The sample has approximately 60,000 clones, approximately 98% seen once. The sample consisted of Tregs from blood, taken before the transplant. The origin of the receptors is a human donor who received a combined kidney and bone marrow transplant.

This clone was found once. At one end, the junction sequence differs from germline, possibly due to a read error. The chain carries TRBV2 and TRBJ2-1; unclear D gene. There are 11 residues in the CDR3. CDR1 is SNHLY and CDR2 is FYNNEI in the germline V gene. CDR3: CASREGWLQFF. The CDR3 nucleotides read TGTGCCAGCAGAGAAGGGTGGCTTCAGTTCTTC.

In its sample, this clone was seen once. The V gene is TRBV25-1, the J gene TRBJ1-1; D is possibly TRBD1 (6 bases). The ends were cut back, 9 bases at V and 5 bases at J, with 13 bases in the middle. The CDR3 is made up of 12 amino acids. The germline gives CDR1 MGHDK, CDR2 SYGVNS. CDR3 in DNA: TGTGCCAGTGGGACATATCTTACTGAAGCTTTCTTT. Amino acid sequence: CASGTYLTEAFF.

This clone has only one observation. The chain combines TRBV19 with TRBJ2-7; 12 bases line up with TRBD2. V shed 5 bases and J 1 base; nucleotides not matched to a gene: 3. The CDR3 covers 15 residues. Germline V gene data show CDR1 as LNHDA and CDR2 as SQIVND (reference sequence). CDR3 loop: CASSQTSGRSYEQYF. DNA for the CDR3: TGTGCCAGTAGTCAAACTAGCGGGAGGTCCTACGAGCAGTACTTC.

In nucleotides, the CDR3 is TGCGCCAGCAGCCAAGCGGACATCAGAAACACTGAAGCTTTCTTT. This gives the protein CASSQADIRNTEAFF. This chain uses TRBV4-1 with TRBJ1-1; D is possibly TRBD1 (5 bases). V lost 1 base, J lost 2 bases, and 11 bases lay in between. The germline V gene encodes CDR1 MGHRA and CDR2 YSYEKL. This CDR3 comprises 15 residues.